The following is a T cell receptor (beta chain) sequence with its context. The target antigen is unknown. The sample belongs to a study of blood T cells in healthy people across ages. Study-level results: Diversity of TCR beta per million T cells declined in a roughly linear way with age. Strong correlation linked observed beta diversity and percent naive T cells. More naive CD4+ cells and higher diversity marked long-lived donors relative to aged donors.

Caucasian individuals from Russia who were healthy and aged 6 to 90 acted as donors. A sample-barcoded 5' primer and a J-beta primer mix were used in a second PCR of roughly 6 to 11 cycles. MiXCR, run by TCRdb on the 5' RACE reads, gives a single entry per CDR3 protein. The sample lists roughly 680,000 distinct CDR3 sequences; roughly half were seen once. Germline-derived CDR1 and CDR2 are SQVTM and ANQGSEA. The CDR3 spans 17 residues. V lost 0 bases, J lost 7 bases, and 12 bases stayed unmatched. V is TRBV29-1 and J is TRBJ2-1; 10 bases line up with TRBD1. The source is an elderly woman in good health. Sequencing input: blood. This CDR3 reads CSVEDRKGTGVGNEQFF. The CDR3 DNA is TGCAGCGTTGAAGATAGAAAGGGGACAGGGGTCGGGAATGAGCAGTTCTTC.